The clone carrying this T cell receptor beta chain came up a few times. No antigen is known for it. Germline CDR1 and CDR2: SGDLS and YYNGEE. After removal of 3 bases from V and 5 bases from J, the junction contained 10 bases not matched to a gene. This CDR3 is 17 amino acids long. This entry is derived from a study of response to subunit inactivated influenza vaccine. TCRdb itself ran the RT-PCR reads through MiXCR, one entry per CDR3 protein. Counted here are just under 550,000 distinct CDR3 sequences, roughly 25% occurring once; the ten biggest clones make up under 3.5%. General study points: Seasonal influenza vaccination, on each occasion, was suggested by the authors to recruit few new T cells.

These data were also reused for a study on T cells expressing NK-cell markers. According to that study: cDNA encoding TCR beta was synthesized via 5'RACE template switching incorporating UMIs. Seven of the eight sequenced donors were classified as HCMV-seropositive, and one was classified as seronegative.

The receptor comes from a man over 45 who received an inactivated influenza vaccine. Sequencing used CD4+ T cells sorted from PBMCs, obtained less than 13 days after vaccination. The chain employs TRBV9 and TRBJ2-5, with 13 bases lining up with TRBD2. This chain's CDR3 is CASSALTSGRAGETQYF. The CDR3 DNA reads as TGTGCCAGCAGCGCCCTCACTAGCGGGAGGGCGGGGGAGACCCAGTACTTC.